The 26 T cell receptor beta chains below come from one sample, sequenced in a study of identical twins. MiXCR was run by TCRdb on the 5' RACE reads, yielding one entry per CDR3 protein. The sample consists of hundreds of thousands of distinct CDR3 sequences, about 12% of them appearing once. The sample was also linked to a second study, of yellow fever vaccine responses in identical twins.

Sequenced sample: PBMCs. These receptors all stem from a woman between 18 and 29 years old in good health.

This clonotype was counted a few times. This chain links TRBV2 with TRBJ2-5, with 11 bases matching TRBD1. V shed 0 bases, J shed 5 bases, and the junction held 17 bases outside the gene matches. This CDR3 spans 20 amino acids. Germline assignment: CDR1 SNHLY and CDR2 FYNNEI. The CDR3 is CASSEAGSEVRDRGFETQYF. The DNA for the CDR3 is TGTGCCAGCAGTGAAGCGGGCTCTGAGGTCCGGGACAGGGGGTTTGAGACCCAGTACTTC.

This clonotype was observed at least ten times. This chain uses TRBV7-2 with TRBJ2-1, with D possibly being TRBD2 (6 bases). Germline V gene sequence: CDR1 SGHTA, CDR2 FQGNSA. The CDR3 is made up of 15 amino acids. V gave up 6 bases and J gave up 0 bases, with 12 bases separating them. In DNA, the CDR3 is TGTGCCAGCAGGAGCGGGCCGAGCTCCTACAATGAGCAGTTCTTC. It translates to CASRSGPSSYNEQFF.

This clonotype was recorded a few times. The chain combines TRBV19 with TRBJ1-1, with 11 bases aligning to TRBD1. V dropped 5 bases and J dropped 3; count of bases not matched to a gene: 5. Germline V gene lookup returns CDR1 LNHDA and CDR2 SQIVND (reference sequence). This CDR3 contains 15 residues. CDR3 region: CASSARTGGHTEAFF. The CDR3 DNA follows: TGTGCCAGTAGTGCTCGGACAGGGGGCCACACTGAAGCTTTCTTT.

This clonotype was detected many times. The gene calls are TRBV6-1 and TRBJ2-5; 10 bases map to TRBD2. This CDR3 comprises 16 residues. Germline-derived CDR1 and CDR2 are MNHNS and SASEGT. J gave up 5 bases and V 7 bases, and 13 bases lay outside the gene matches. As DNA, the CDR3 is TGTGCCAGCACACCTACAGCAGCGGGAGGGGAGGAGACCCAGTACTTC. This codes for CASTPTAAGGEETQYF.

This chain joins TRBV3-1 and TRBJ2-1, with 13 bases lining up with TRBD2. The V gene end was trimmed by 5 bases and the J gene end by 12 bases; junction bases not matched to a gene: 7. Germline CDR1 reads LGHDT; CDR2 reads YNNKEL (reference sequence). The CDR3 contains 14 residues. This CDR3 reads CASSDGTSGKGQFF. In DNA form, the CDR3 reads TGTGCCAGCAGCGACGGGACTAGCGGGAAGGGGCAGTTCTTC.

This clonotype was observed a few times. This chain joins TRBV11-2 and TRBJ1-6; D possibly corresponds to TRBD1 (5 bases). V was clipped by 5 bases and J by 1 base, with 12 bases between them. The CDR3 runs 16 residues. The germline V gene encodes CDR1 SGHAT and CDR2 FQNNGV. In DNA form, the CDR3 reads TGTGCCAGCAGCCAGATCAGGGTTTCCTATAATTCACCCCTCCACTTT. This sequence encodes CASSQIRVSYNSPLHF.

The V and J genes are TRBV28 and TRBJ1-2; D possibly corresponds to TRBD1 (5 bases). Germline lookup yields CDR1 MDHEN and CDR2 SYDVKM. The V gene lost 7 bases and the J gene lost 3 bases, with 21 bases spanning the gap. The CDR3 loop spans 16 amino acids. CDR3 sequence reads: CASTPGGSGGDYGYTF. The CDR3 nucleotides are TGTGCCAGCACCCCAGGAGGGAGCGGGGGGGACTATGGCTACACCTTC.

The chain is built from TRBV28 and TRBJ2-1; 13 bases fit TRBD2. The CDR3 extends over 14 amino acids. CDR1 is MDHEN and CDR2 is SYDVKM in the germline V gene. The trim removed 6 bases at V and 9 bases at J, leaving 5 bases unmatched. The chain's CDR3 is CASRGGLAGSEQFF. CDR3 sequence (DNA): TGTGCCAGCAGGGGGGGACTAGCGGGGAGTGAGCAGTTCTTC. The full variable domain, completed using reference TRBV28 and TRBJ2-1, is DVKVTQSSRYLVKRTGEKVFLECVQDMDHENMFWYRQDPGLGLRLIYFSYDVKMKEKGDIPEGYSVSREKKERFSLILESASTNQTSMYLCASRGGLAGSEQFFGPGTRLTVL.

The genes are TRBV28 and TRBJ2-7; TRBD1 matches 8 bases. The CDR3 totals 13 residues. Per the germline V gene, CDR1 is MDHEN and CDR2 is SYDVKM. With 7 bases clipped from V and 3 bases from J, the junction kept 5 bases outside the gene matches. The CDR3 region has the DNA TGTGCCAGCATGTCAGGGGGCAGCTACGAGCAGTACTTC. Its protein is CASMSGGSYEQYF.

CDR3 nucleotide sequence: TGTGCCAGCAGTTACATGGGGCACACTGAAGCTTTCTTT. This sequence encodes CASSYMGHTEAFF. The V and J genes are TRBV6-2 or TRBV6-3 and TRBJ1-1; TRBD1 is a possible D gene (5 bases). Germline CDR1 MNHEY, CDR2 SVGEGT. V gave up 2 bases and J gave up 3 bases, with 7 bases separating them. The CDR3 has 13 residues.

This clonotype has just a few counts. V usage is TRBV20-1 and J usage is TRBJ2-3; 9 bases map to TRBD2. The germline CDR1 and CDR2 sequences are DFQATT and SNEGSKA (reference sequence). This CDR3 has 15 amino acids. The V gene end was trimmed by 0 bases and the J gene end by 6 bases; junction bases not matched to a gene: 7. CDR3 sequence reads: CSARDGWSGRDTQYF. CDR3 coding DNA: TGCAGTGCTAGAGATGGGTGGAGCGGGAGGGATACGCAGTATTTT.

This rearrangement joins TRBV7-9 to TRBJ2-7; D gene unclear. This CDR3 is 12 amino acids long. The V gene lost 9 bases and the J gene lost 2 bases, with 11 bases spanning the gap. Germline V gives CDR1 SEHNR, CDR2 FQNEAQ (reference sequence). The CDR3 DNA sequence: TGTGCCAGTCAGTCAGAGGCCTACGAGCAGTACTTC. It specifies CASQSEAYEQYF.

V and J are TRBV24-1 and TRBJ2-1, with D maybe TRBD2 (5 bases). This CDR3 is built from 16 residues. Between the trimmed V and J ends, which lost 3 bases and 6 bases, there was a span of 17 bases. Germline CDR1 reads KGHDR; CDR2 reads SFDVKD. DNA of the CDR3: TGTGCCACCAGTGATACGCGGTGGGAGACGGGCAATGAGCAGTTCTTC. Encoded protein: CATSDTRWETGNEQFF.

The chain uses TRBV20-1 and TRBJ2-3; D gene uncertain. V was shortened by 2 bases and J by 4 bases, with 10 bases between the two germline ends. CDR1 is DFQATT and CDR2 is SNEGSKA in the germline V gene (reference sequence). CDR3 size: 13 residues. This CDR3 is CSARTSAADTQYF. In DNA, the CDR3 is TGCAGTGCTAGAACCTCGGCCGCAGATACGCAGTATTTT.

This clonotype has more than one count but fewer than ten. The chain joins TRBV7-6 to TRBJ2-5; 7 nucleotides line up with TRBD2. The CDR3 runs 13 residues. Germline V gene data show CDR1 as SGHVS and CDR2 as FNYEAQ. V lost 0 bases and J lost 10; bases outside the gene matches: 5. CDR3 amino acids: CASSLAGRDDQYF. CDR3 DNA: TGTGCCAGCAGCTTAGCGGGGAGGGACGACCAGTACTTC. The entire variable domain, with the rest obtained from reference TRBV7-6 and TRBJ2-5, is as follows: GAGVSQSPRYKVTKRGQDVALRCDPISGHVSLYWYRQALGQGPEFLTYFNYEAQQDKSGLPNDRFSAERPEGSISTLTIQRTEQRDSAMYRCASSLAGRDDQYFGPGTRLLVL.

This chain joins TRBV10-3 and TRBJ2-1; 9 bases are shared with TRBD2. This CDR3 is built from 16 residues. V shed 6 bases and J 6 bases; nucleotides not matched to a gene: 12. In germline, CDR1 is ENHRY, CDR2 SYGVKD. DNA of the CDR3: TGTGCCATCAGCGGTAACGGCGGGAGGGCCGCCAATGAGCAGTTCTTC. Its translation: CAISGNGGRAANEQFF.

This clonotype was detected a few times. The CDR3 reads CASSQDPVSSYEQYV. CDR3 in DNA: TGTGCCAGCAGCCAAGATCCAGTAAGCTCCTACGAGCAGTACGTC. The V gene is TRBV3-1, the J gene TRBJ2-7, with D uncertain. In germline, CDR1 is LGHDT, CDR2 YNNKEL (reference sequence). V was clipped by 0 bases and J by 0 bases, with 9 bases between them. The CDR3 covers 15 residues.

This clonotype occurred many times. The rearrangement uses TRBV5-1 and TRBJ1-3; no definite D call. V gave up 0 bases and J gave up 7 bases, with 8 bases separating them. CDR1 is SGHRS and CDR2 is YFSETQ in the germline V gene. The CDR3 contains 13 residues. Here the CDR3 reads CASSLEGRNTIYF. The CDR3 nucleotides are TGCGCCAGCAGCTTGGAAGGAAGGAACACCATATATTTT.

This clonotype has more than one count but fewer than ten. The chain recombines TRBV3-1 with TRBJ2-7; possibly TRBD1 for D (5 bases). CDR1 and CDR2 (germline): LGHDT, YNNKEL (reference sequence). The CDR3 has 12 residues. V was clipped by 4 bases and J by 6 bases, with 10 bases between them. The CDR3 protein is CASSPQGVEQYF. In DNA form, the CDR3 reads TGTGCCAGCAGCCCCCAAGGGGTCGAGCAGTACTTC.

The J gene is TRBJ2-2, the V gene TRBV19; 13 nucleotides line up with TRBD2. The trim removed 7 bases at V and 1 base at J, leaving 9 bases unmatched. There are 18 residues in the CDR3. Germline values: CDR1 LNHDA, CDR2 SQIVND (reference sequence). Here the CDR3 reads CASTRGTSGAKNTGELFF. The CDR3 DNA sequence: TGTGCCAGTACCCGGGGGACTAGCGGGGCCAAGAACACCGGGGAGCTGTTTTTT. Combining the CDR3 with reference TRBV19 and TRBJ2-2 gives the whole variable domain DGGITQSPKYLFRKEGQNVTLSCEQNLNHDAMYWYRQDPGQGLRLIYYSQIVNDFQKGDIAEGYSVSREKKESFPLTVTSAQKNPTAFYLCASTRGTSGAKNTGELFFGEGSRLTVL.

The rearrangement uses TRBV2 and TRBJ1-4, with D tentatively TRBD1 (6 bases). Germline V gene data show CDR1 as SNHLY and CDR2 as FYNNEI. The CDR3 sequence is 13 residues long. Trimming cost V 4 bases and J 8 bases, with 11 bases left between them. Here the CDR3 DNA reads TGTGCCAGCAGTGCGGAGGGGGGAGAAAAACTGTTTTTT. It yields the protein CASSAEGGEKLFF.

In its sample, this clonotype was seen many times. V and J are TRBV20-1 and TRBJ2-4, with 16 bases lining up with TRBD2. This CDR3 has 16 amino acids. The germline CDR1 and CDR2 sequences are DFQATT and SNEGSKA (reference sequence). CDR3 bases: TGCAGCATCAGAAGGGGGACTAGCGGGAGGGCGGCCATTCAGTACTTC. It codes for CSIRRGTSGRAAIQYF.

This clonotype appeared a few times. This chain connects TRBV2 to TRBJ2-5; 12 bases map to TRBD2. The ends lost 8 bases at V and 4 bases at J; junction bases unmatched: 11. Germline V gene lookup returns CDR1 SNHLY and CDR2 FYNNEI. The CDR3 length is 16 residues. The CDR3 sequence: CASLLAGGLIGETQYF. Here the CDR3 DNA reads TGTGCCAGCCTCCTAGCGGGGGGGCTAATCGGAGAGACCCAGTACTTC.

The chain uses TRBV20-1 and TRBJ2-1; D may match TRBD1 or TRBD2 (5 bases each). Germline CDR1 reads DFQATT; CDR2 reads SNEGSKA (reference sequence). The CDR3 covers 11 residues. Trimming removed 6 bases at V and 4 bases at J, with 7 bases between. The CDR3 loop reads CSAGPYNEQFF. CDR3 bases: TGCAGTGCGGGACCTTACAATGAGCAGTTCTTC.

The chain links TRBV9 to TRBJ2-7; 8 bases align to TRBD1. This CDR3 is 13 amino acids long. After removal of 3 bases from V and 6 bases from J, the junction contained 5 bases not matched to a gene. Per germline, CDR1 SGDLS and CDR2 YYNGEE. The CDR3 DNA follows: TGTGCCAGCAGCGACCGACAGGGGAGCGAGCAGTACTTC. Translated: CASSDRQGSEQYF.

This clonotype was found many times. The gene calls are TRBV13 and TRBJ2-1; perhaps TRBD1 as D (6 bases). This CDR3 is 14 amino acids long. Germline lookup yields CDR1 PRHDT and CDR2 FYEKMQ (reference sequence). V lost 3 bases and J lost 9, with 15 bases in between. The DNA of the CDR3 is TGTGCCAGCAGCTTTAGACCCCGAGGGGGTGAGCAGTTCTTC. This encodes CASSFRPRGGEQFF.